Shown below are 3 T cell receptor beta chains from a single sample sequenced in a study of cytomegalovirus exposure and HLA in healthy donors. The primer mix had 60 Vbeta and 13 Jbeta primers. TCRdb's copy holds only in-frame clones and misses some; the assay was immunoSEQ multiplex PCR. Of around 200,000 clones listed, 65% to 90% are singletons. The specimen sequenced was PBMCs. These receptors originate from a girl aged 2 to 9 in good health and CMV-seropositive.

The CDR3 reads CASSYPNYREVDGYTF. The CDR3 bases are TGTGCCAGCAGTTACCCGAACTACAGGGAAGTCGATGGCTACACCTTC. The chain carries TRBV6-6 and TRBJ1-2; D possibly corresponds to TRBD1 (6 bases). Germline V gives CDR1 MNHNY, CDR2 SVGAGI (reference sequence). The CDR3 sequence is 16 residues long. With 2 bases removed from V and 6 bases from J, the gap between germline ends came to 19 bases.

V is TRBV6-5 and J is TRBJ2-5; 8 nucleotides match TRBD2. V shed 7 bases and J 2 bases; nucleotides not matched to a gene: 6. CDR3 size: 14 residues. Germline V gene sequence: CDR1 MNHEY, CDR2 SVGAGI. Here the CDR3 DNA reads TGTGCCAGCAATGTTGCTAGCGGGCAAGAGACCCAGTACTTC. Its translation: CASNVASGQETQYF.

The genes are TRBV5-1 and TRBJ2-2, with 7 positions matching TRBD1. The CDR3 spans 18 residues. CDR1 and CDR2 from the germline V gene are SGHRS and YFSETQ. J was trimmed by 6 bases and V by 4 bases; bases with no gene match: 18. This CDR3 is CASSPARAGGIGAGELFF. CDR3 coding DNA: TGCGCCAGCAGCCCGGCGAGGGCAGGGGGTATAGGCGCCGGGGAGCTGTTTTTT.